Below, 2 T cell receptor beta chains from the same sample are listed, as sequenced in a study of T cell responses to AZD1222 COVID-19 vaccine listed by TCRdb under 2021. The time point label for this specimen denotes: baseline before first vaccination. Preparation of the library involved the immunoSEQ multiplex PCR assay. The table comes from immuneACCESS by way of TCRdb, which keeps in-frame sequences with V and J called. Part of the clones is missing from these tables; in studies checked, under half for an unresolved V gene and the rest for unknown reasons. The sample yields approximately 120,000 clones; about 87% were counted once. Roughly 4% of the sample is in the top ten clones. The sequencing used peripheral blood, collected on day 0 of AZD1222 vaccination. The receptor source for this set is an adult in good health.

CDR3: CASSKTRQNYGYTF. The CDR3, as DNA: TGTGCCAGCAGTAAAACCCGACAGAACTATGGCTACACCTTC. The chain has TRBV27 and TRBJ1-2; TRBD1 is a possible D gene (5 bases). Trimming took off 5 bases at V and 2 bases at J, with 12 bases between the two ends. The CDR3 extends over 14 amino acids. Per germline, CDR1 MNHEY and CDR2 SMNVEV (reference sequence).

The chain uses TRBV4-2 and TRBJ2-2, with 7 bases identical to TRBD2. V shed 0 bases, J shed 5 bases, and the junction held 6 bases outside the gene matches. Per the germline V gene, CDR1 is LGHNA and CDR2 is YNFKEQ. The CDR3 is 16 amino acids. The CDR3 DNA sequence: TGTGCCAGCAGCCAAGATCTTGGGGGGGAGACCGGGGAGCTGTTTTTT. This sequence encodes CASSQDLGGETGELFF.